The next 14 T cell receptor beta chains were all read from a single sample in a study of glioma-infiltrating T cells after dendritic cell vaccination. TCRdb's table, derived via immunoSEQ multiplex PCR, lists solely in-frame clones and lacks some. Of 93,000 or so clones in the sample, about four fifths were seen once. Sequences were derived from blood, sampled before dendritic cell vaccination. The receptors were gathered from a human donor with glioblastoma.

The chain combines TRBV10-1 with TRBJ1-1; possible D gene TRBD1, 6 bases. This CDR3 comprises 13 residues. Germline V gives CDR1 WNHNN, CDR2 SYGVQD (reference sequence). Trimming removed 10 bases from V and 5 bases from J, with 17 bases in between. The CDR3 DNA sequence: TGCGCCACCGCCCAGGGGACGGAGACTGAAGCTTTCTTT. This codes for CATAQGTETEAFF.

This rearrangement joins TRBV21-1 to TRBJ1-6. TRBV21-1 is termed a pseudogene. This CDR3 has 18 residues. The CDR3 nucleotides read TGTGCCAGCAGCAAAGCCAAGGCCAGCTACTACTATAATTCACCCCTCCACTTT. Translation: CASSKAKASYYYNSPLHF.

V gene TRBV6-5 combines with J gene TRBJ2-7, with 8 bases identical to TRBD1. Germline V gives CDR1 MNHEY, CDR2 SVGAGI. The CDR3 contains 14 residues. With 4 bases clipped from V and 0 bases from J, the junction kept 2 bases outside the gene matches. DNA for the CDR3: TGTGCCAGCAGTTTGGGACAGGACTCCTACGAGCAGTACTTC. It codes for CASSLGQDSYEQYF.

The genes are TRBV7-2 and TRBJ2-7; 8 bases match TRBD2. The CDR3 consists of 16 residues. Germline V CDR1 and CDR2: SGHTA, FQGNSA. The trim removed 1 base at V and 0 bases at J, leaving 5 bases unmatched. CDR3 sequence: CASSLGGGTSSYEQYF. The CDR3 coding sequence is TGTGCCAGCAGCTTAGGGGGGGGGACTAGCTCCTACGAGCAGTACTTC. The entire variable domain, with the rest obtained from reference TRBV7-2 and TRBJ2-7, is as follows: GAGVSQSPSNKVTEKGKDVELRCDPISGHTALYWYRQSLGQGLEFLIYFQGNSAPDKSGLPSDRFSAERTGGSVSTLTIQRTQQEDSAVYLCASSLGGGTSSYEQYFGPGTRLTVT.

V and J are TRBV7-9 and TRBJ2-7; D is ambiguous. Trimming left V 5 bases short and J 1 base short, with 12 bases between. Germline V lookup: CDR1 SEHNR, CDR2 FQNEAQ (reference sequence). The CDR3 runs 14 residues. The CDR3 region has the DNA TGTGCCAGCAGCAGAGATTCGGGTTCCTACGAGCAGTACTTC. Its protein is CASSRDSGSYEQYF.

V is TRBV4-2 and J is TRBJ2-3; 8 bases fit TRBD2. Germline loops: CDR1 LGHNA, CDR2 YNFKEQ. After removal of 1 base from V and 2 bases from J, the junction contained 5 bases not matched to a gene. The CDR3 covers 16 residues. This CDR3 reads CASSQVRGGDTDTQYF. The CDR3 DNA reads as TGTGCCAGCAGCCAAGTTCGGGGGGGGGACACAGATACGCAGTATTTT.

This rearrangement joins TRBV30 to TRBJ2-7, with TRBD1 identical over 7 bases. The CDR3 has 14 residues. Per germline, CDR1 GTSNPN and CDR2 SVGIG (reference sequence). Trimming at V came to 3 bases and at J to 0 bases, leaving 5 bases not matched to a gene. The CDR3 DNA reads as TGTGCCTGGAGGGCCAGGGGGTCCTCCTACGAGCAGTACTTC. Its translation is CAWRARGSSYEQYF.

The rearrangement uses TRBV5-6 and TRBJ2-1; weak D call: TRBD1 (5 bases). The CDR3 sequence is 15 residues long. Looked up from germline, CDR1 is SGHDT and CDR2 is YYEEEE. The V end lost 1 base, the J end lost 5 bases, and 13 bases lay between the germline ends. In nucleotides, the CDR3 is TGTGCCAGCAGCTTGTTGAGCAGGGATGACAATGAGCAGTTCTTC. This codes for CASSLLSRDDNEQFF.

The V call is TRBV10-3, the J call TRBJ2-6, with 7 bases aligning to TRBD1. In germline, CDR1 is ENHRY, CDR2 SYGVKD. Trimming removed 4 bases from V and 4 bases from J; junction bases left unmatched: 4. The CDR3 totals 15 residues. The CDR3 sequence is CAISGTGAGANVLTF. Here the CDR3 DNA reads TGTGCCATCAGTGGTACAGGGGCCGGGGCCAACGTCCTGACTTTC.

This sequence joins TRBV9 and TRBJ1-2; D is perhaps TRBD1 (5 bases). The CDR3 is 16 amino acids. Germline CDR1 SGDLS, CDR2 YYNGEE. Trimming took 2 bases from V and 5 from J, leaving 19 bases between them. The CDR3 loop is CASSVGGGREQYGYTF. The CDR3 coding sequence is TGTGCCAGCAGCGTGGGGGGGGGACGGGAACAGTATGGCTACACCTTC.

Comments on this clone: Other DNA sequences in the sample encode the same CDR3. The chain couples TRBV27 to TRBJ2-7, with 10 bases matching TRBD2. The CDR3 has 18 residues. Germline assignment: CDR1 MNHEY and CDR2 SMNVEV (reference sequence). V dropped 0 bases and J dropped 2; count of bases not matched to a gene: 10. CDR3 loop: CASSLSAAPLAGAYEQYF. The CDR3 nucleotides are TGTGCCAGCAGTTTATCGGCCGCGCCGCTAGCGGGGGCCTACGAGCAGTACTTC.

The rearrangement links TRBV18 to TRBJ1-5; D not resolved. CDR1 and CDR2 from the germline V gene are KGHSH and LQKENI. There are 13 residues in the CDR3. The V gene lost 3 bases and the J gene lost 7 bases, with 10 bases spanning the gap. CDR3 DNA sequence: TGTGCCAGCTCACCTCCAGGTGACCAGCCCCAGCATTTT. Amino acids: CASSPPGDQPQHF.

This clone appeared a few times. The CDR3 is CASSAYRGEKLFF. CDR3 bases: TGTGCCAGTAGTGCCTACAGGGGGGAAAAACTGTTTTTT. The V call is TRBV19, the J call TRBJ1-4; 8 bases line up with TRBD1. Trimming cost V 5 bases and J 8 bases; bases outside gene matches: 4. Germline loops: CDR1 LNHDA, CDR2 SQIVND (reference sequence). The CDR3 is made up of 13 amino acids.

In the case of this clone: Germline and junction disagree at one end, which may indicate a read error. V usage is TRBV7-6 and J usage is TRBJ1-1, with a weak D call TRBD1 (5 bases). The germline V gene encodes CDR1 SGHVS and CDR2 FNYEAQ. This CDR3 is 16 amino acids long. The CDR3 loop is CASSSASGGGNTETFF. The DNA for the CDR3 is TGTGCCAGCAGCTCAGCCTCTGGGGGGGGGAACACTGAAACTTTCTTT.